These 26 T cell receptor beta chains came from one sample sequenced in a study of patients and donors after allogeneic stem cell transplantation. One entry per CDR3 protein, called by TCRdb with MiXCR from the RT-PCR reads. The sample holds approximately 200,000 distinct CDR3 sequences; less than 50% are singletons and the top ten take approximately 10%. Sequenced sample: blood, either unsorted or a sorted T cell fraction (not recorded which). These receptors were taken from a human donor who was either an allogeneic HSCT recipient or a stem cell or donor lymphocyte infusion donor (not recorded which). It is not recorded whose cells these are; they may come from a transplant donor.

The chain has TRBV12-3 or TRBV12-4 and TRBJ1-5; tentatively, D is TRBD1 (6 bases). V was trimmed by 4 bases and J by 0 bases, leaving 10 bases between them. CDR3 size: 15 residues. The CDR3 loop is CASSSTGISNQPQHF. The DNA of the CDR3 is TGTGCCAGCAGTTCGACAGGAATTAGCAATCAGCCCCAGCATTTT.

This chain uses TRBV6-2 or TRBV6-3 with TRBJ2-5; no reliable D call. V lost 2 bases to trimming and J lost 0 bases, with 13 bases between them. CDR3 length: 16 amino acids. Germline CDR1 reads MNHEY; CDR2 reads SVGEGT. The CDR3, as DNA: TGTGCCAGCAGTTACACTGGGGTGCCATACCAAGAGACCCAGTACTTC. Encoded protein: CASSYTGVPYQETQYF.

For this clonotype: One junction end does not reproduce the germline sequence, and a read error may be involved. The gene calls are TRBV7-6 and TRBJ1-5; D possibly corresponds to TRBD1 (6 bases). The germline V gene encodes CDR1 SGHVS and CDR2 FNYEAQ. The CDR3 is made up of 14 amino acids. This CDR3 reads CASSRTERSQPRHF. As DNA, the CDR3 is TGTGCCAGCAGCCGGACAGAACGGAGTCAGCCCCGGCATTTT.

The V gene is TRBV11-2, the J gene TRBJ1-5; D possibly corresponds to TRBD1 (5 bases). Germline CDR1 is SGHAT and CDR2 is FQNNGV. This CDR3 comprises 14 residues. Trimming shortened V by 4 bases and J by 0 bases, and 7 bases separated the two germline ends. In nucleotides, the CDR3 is TGTGCCAGCAGCTGGCAGGGTAGCAATCAGCCCCAGCATTTT. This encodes CASSWQGSNQPQHF.

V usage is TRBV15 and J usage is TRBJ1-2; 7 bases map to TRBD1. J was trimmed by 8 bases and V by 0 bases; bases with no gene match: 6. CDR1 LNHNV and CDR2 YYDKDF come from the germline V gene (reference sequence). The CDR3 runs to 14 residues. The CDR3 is CATSRDDREEGYTF. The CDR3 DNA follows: TGTGCCACCAGCAGAGACGACAGGGAGGAAGGCTACACCTTC.

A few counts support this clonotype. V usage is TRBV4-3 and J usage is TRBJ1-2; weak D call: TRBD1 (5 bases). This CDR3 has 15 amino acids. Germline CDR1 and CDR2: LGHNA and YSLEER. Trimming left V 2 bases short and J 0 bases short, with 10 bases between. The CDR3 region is CASSQSGHPNYGYTF. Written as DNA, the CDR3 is TGCGCCAGCAGCCAATCCGGACACCCTAACTATGGCTACACCTTC.

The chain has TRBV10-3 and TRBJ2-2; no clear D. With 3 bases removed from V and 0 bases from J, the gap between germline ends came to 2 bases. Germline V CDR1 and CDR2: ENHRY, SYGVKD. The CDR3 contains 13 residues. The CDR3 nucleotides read TGTGCCATCAGTGAACCGAACACCGGGGAGCTGTTTTTT. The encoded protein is CAISEPNTGELFF.

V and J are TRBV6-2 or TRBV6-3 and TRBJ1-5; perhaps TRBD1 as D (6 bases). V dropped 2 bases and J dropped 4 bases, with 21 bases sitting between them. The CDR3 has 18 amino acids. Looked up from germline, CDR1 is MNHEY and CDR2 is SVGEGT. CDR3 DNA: TGTGCCAGCAGTTACCAGGGGACACACCATAGAAGAAATCAGCCCCAGCATTTT. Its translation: CASSYQGTHHRRNQPQHF.

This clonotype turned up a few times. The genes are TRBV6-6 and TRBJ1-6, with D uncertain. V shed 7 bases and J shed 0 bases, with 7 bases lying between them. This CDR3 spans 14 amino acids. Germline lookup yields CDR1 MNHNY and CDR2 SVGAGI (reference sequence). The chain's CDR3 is CASTSSSYNSPLHF. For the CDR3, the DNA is TGTGCCAGCACGAGCAGCTCCTATAATTCACCCCTCCACTTT.

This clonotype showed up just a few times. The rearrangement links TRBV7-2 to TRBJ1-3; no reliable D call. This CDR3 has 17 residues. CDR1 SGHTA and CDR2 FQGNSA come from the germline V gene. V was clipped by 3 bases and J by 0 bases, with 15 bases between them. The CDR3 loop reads CASSLGHLGYSGNTIYF. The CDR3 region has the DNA TGTGCCAGCAGCTTGGGCCACCTAGGATACTCTGGAAACACCATATATTTT.

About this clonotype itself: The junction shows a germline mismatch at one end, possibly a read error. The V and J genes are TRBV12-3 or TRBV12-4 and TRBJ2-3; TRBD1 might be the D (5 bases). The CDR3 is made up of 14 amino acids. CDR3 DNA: TGTGCCACCAGTAAACAGGCAAGCACAGATACGCAGTATTTT. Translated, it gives CATSKQASTDTQYF.

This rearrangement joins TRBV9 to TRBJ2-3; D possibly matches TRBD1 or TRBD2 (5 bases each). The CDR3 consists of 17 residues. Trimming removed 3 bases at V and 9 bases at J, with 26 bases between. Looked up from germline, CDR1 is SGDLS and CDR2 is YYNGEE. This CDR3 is CASSAYYEGRRFPTQYF. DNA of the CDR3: TGTGCCAGCAGCGCCTACTATGAGGGGCGTCGCTTTCCCACGCAGTATTTT.

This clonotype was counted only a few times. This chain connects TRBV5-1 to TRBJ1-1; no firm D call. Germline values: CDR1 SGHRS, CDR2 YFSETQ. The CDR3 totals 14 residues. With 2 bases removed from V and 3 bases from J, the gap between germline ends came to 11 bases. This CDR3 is CASSFYGPDTEAFF. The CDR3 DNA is TGCGCCAGCAGCTTCTATGGCCCGGACACTGAAGCTTTCTTT.

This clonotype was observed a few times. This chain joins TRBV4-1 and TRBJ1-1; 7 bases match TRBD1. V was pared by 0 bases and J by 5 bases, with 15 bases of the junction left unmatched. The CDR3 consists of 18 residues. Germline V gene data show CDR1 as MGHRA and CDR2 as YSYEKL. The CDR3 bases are TGCGCCAGCAGCCAAGAAGCCCCTTGGACAGGTCTCTGGACTGAAGCTTTCTTT. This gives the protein CASSQEAPWTGLWTEAFF.

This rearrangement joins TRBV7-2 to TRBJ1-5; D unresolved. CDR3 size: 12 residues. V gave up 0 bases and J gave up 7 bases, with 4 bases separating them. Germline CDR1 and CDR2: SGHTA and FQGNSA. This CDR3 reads CASSLAAQPQHF. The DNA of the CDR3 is TGTGCCAGCAGCTTAGCGGCCCAGCCCCAGCATTTT.

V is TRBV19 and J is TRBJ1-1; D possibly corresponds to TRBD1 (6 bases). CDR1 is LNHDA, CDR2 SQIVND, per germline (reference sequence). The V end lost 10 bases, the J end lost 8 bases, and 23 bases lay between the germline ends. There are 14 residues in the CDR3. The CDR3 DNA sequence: TGTGCCAACTCAGGGACACTCCACCGCGGGGAAGCTTTCTTT. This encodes CANSGTLHRGEAFF.

Here the CDR3 DNA reads TGTGCCACCAGCAGAGAACGGGGAACCTACGAGCAGTACTTC. Translating it yields CATSRERGTYEQYF. The chain employs TRBV15 and TRBJ2-7, with a tentative D call TRBD2 (5 bases). Germline CDR1 and CDR2: LNHNV and YYDKDF (reference sequence). V dropped 0 bases and J dropped 2 bases, with 8 bases sitting between them. The CDR3 is made up of 14 amino acids.

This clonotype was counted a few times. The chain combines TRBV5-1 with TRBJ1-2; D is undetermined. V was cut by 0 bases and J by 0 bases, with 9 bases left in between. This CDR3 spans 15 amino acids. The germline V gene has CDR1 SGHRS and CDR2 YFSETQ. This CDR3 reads CASSLVGRSNYGYTF. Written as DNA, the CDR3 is TGCGCCAGCAGCTTGGTCGGCCGGTCTAACTATGGCTACACCTTC.

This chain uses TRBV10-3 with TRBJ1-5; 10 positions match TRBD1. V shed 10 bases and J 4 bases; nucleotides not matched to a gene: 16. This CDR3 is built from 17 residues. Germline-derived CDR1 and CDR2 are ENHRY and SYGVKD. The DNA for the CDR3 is TGTGCCACCAGAGCCAGGACAGGGGGAGTAACAAATCAGCCCCAGCATTTT. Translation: CATRARTGGVTNQPQHF.

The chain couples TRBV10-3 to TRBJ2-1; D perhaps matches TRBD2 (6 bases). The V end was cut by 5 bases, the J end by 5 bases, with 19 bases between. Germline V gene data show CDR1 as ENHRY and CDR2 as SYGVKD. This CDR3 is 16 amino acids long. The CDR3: CAISPRDSPVHNEQFF. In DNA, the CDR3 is TGTGCCATCAGTCCCAGGGACTCACCGGTCCACAATGAGCAGTTCTTC.

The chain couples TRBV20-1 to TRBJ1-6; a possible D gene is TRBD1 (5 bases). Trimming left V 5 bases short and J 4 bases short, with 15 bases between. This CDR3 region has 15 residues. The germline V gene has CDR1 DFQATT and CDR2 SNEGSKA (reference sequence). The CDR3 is CSACRRGGYNSPLHF. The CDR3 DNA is TGCAGTGCTTGCCGTCGTGGGGGGTATAATTCACCCCTCCACTTT.

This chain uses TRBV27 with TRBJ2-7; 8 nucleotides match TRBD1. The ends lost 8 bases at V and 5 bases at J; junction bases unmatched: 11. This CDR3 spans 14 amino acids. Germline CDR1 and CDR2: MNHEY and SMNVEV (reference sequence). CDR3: CASGRNTGGNEQYF. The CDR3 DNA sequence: TGTGCCAGCGGTCGTAATACAGGGGGTAACGAGCAGTACTTC.

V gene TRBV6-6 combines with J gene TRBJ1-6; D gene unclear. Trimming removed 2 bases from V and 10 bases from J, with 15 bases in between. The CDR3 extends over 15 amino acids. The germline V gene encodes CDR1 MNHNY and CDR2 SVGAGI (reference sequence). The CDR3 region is CASSYQPGLRSPLHF. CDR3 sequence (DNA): TGTGCCAGCAGTTACCAACCCGGGCTCCGATCACCCCTCCACTTT.

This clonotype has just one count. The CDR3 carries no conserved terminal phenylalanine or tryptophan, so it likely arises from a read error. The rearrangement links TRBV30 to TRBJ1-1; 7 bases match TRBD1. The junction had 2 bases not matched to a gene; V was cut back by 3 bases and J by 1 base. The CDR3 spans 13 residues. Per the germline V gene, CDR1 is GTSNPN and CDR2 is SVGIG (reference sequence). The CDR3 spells CAWRGDRNTEAFL. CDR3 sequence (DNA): TGTGCCTGGAGAGGGGACAGGAACACTGAAGCTTTCTTG.

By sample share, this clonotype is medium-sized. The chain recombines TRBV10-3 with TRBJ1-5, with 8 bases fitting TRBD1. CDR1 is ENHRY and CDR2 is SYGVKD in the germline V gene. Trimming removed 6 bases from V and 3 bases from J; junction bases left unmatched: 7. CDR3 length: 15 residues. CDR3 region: CAISKTGEANQPQHF. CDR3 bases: TGTGCCATCAGCAAGACAGGGGAGGCCAATCAGCCCCAGCATTTT.

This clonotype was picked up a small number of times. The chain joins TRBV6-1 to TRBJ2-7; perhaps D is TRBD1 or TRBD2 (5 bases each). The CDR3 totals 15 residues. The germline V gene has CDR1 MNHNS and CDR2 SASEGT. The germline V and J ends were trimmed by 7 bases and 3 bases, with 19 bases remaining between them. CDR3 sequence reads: CASKTRDRPDYEQYF. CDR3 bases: TGTGCCAGCAAGACCCGGGACCGCCCGGACTACGAGCAGTACTTC.